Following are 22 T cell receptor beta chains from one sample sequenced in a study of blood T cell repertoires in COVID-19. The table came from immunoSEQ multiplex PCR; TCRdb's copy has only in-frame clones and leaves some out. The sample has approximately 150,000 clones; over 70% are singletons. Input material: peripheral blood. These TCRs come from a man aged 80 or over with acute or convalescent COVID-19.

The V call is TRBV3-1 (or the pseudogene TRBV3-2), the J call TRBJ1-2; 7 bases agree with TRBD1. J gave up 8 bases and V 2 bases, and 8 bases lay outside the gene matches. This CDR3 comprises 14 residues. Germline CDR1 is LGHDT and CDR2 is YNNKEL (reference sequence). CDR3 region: CASSQPDRDWGYTF. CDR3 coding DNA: TGTGCCAGCAGCCAACCCGACAGGGACTGGGGCTACACCTTC.

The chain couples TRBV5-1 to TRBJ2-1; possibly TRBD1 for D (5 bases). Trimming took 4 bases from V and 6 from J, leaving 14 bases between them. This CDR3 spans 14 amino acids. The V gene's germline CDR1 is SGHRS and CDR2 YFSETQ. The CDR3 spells CASSQPGQPNEQFF. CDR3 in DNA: TGCGCCAGCAGCCAACCCGGACAACCCAATGAGCAGTTCTTC.

The CDR3: CASSPGRRGNFRYTF. CDR3 nucleotide sequence: TGTGCCAGCAGTCCAGGACGACGGGGAAACTTTCGCTACACCTTC. The chain couples TRBV2 to TRBJ1-2; D ambiguous. CDR1 is SNHLY, CDR2 FYNNEI, per germline. The germline V and J ends were trimmed by 5 bases and 9 bases, with 22 bases remaining between them. The length of the CDR3 is 15 residues.

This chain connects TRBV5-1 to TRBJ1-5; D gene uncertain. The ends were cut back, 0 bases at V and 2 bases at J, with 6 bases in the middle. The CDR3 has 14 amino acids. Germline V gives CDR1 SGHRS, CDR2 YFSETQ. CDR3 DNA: TGCGCCAGCAGCTTGGGTTATGGCAATCAGCCCCAGCATTTT. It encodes CASSLGYGNQPQHF.

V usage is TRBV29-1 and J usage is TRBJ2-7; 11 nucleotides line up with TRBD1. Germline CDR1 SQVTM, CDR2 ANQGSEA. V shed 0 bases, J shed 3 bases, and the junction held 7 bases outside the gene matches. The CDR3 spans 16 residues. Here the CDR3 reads CSVEEVEGTGGYEQYF. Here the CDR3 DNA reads TGCAGCGTTGAAGAAGTGGAGGGGACAGGGGGCTACGAGCAGTACTTC.

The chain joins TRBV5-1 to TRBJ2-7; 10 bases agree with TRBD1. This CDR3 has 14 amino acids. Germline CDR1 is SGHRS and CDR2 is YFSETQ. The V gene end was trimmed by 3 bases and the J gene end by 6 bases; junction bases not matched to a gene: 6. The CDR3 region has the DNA TGCGCCAGCAGCTGGACAGGGGGAATAAGCGAGCAGTACTTC. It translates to CASSWTGGISEQYF.

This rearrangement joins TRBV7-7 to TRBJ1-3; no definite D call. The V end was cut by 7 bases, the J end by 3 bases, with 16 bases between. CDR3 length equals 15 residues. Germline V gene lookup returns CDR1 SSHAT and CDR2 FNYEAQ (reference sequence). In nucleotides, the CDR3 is TGTGCCAGCACAGGCCAGTACATCTTTGGAAACACCATATATTTT. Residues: CASTGQYIFGNTIYF. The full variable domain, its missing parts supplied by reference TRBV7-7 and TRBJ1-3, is GAGVSQSPRYKVTKRGQDVTLRCDPISSHATLYWYQQALGQGPEFLTYFNYEAQPDKSGLPSDRFSAERPEGSISTLTIQRTEQRDSAMYRCASTGQYIFGNTIYFGEGSWLTVV.

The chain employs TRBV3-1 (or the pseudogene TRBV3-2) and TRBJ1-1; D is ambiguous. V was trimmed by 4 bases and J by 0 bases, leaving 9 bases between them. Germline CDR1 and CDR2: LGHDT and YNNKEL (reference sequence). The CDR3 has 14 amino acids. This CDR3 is CASSRSLMNTEAFF. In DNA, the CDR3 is TGTGCCAGCAGCCGATCCCTAATGAACACTGAAGCTTTCTTT.

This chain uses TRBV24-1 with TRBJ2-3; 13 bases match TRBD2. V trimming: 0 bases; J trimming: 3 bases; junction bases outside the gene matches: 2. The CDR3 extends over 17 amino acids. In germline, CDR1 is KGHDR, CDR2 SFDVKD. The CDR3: CATSDLGLAGVTDTQYF. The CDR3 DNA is TGTGCCACCAGTGATTTGGGACTAGCGGGAGTAACAGATACGCAGTATTTT.

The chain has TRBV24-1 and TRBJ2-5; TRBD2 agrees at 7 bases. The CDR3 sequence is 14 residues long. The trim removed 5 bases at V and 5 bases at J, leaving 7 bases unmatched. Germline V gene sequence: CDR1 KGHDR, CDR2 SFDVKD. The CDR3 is CATSGGGGRETQYF. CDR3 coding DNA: TGTGCCACCAGTGGTGGCGGGGGAAGGGAGACCCAGTACTTC.

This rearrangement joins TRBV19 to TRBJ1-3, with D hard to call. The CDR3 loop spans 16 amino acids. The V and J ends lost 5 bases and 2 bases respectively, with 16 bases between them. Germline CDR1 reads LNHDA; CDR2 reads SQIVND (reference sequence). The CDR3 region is CASSYIWSGAGNTIYF. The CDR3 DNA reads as TGTGCCAGTAGTTATATATGGTCGGGTGCTGGAAACACCATATATTTT.

Written as DNA, the CDR3 is TGTGCTAGTGGGATACAGGGGGCAGATGGCTACACCTTC. Translating it yields CASGIQGADGYTF. The V and J genes are TRBV12-5 and TRBJ1-2; 9 bases line up with TRBD1. This CDR3 has 13 amino acids. Germline CDR1 LGHNT, CDR2 FRNRAP. V trimming: 6 bases; J trimming: 6 bases; junction bases outside the gene matches: 5.

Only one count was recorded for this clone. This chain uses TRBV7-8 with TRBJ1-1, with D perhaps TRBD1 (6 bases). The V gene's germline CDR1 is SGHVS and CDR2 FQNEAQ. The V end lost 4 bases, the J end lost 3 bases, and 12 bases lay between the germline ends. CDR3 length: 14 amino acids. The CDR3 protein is CASSSVTGYTEAFF. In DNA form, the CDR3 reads TGTGCCAGCAGCTCGGTGACAGGTTACACTGAAGCTTTCTTT.

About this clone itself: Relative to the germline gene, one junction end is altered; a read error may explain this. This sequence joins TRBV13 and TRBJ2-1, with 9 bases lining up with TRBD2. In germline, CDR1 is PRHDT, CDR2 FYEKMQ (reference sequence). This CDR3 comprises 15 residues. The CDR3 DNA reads TGTGCCAGCAGCAAAAGCGGGAGGCCCTATAATGAGCAGTTCTTC. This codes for CASSKSGRPYNEQFF.

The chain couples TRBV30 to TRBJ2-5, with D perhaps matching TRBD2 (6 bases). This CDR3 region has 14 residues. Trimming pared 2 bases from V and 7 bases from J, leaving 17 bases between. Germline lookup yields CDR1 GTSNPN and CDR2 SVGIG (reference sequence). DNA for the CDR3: TGTGCCTGGAGTCATGGAGGGCTCGCAGGGACCCAGTACTTC. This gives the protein CAWSHGGLAGTQYF.

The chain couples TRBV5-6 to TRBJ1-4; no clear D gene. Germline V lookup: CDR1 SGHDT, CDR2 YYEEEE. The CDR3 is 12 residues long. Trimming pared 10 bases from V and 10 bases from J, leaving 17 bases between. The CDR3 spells CASGVVSGKLFF. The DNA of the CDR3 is TGTGCCTCCGGGGTTGTGAGTGGAAAACTGTTTTTT.

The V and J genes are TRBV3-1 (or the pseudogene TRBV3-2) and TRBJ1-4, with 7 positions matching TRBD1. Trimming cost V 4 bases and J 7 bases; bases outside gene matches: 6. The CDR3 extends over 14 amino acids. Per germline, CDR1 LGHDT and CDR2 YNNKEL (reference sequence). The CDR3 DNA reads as TGTGCCAGCAGCCGACAGGGCTTAAGTGAAAAACTGTTTTTT. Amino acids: CASSRQGLSEKLFF.

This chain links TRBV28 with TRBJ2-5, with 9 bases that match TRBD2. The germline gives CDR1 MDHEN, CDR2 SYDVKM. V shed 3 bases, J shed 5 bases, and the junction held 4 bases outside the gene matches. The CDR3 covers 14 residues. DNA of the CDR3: TGTGCCAGCAGTTTCGCCGGACTAGCGGAGACCCAGTACTTC. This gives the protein CASSFAGLAETQYF.

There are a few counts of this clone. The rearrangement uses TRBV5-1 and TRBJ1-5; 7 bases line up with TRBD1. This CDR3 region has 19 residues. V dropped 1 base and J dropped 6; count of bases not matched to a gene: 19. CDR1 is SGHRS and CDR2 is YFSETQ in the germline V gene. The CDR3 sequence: CASSLLVTKGAGGGQPQHF. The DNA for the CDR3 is TGCGCCAGCAGCTTGTTGGTTACCAAAGGGGCAGGGGGTGGTCAGCCCCAGCATTTT.

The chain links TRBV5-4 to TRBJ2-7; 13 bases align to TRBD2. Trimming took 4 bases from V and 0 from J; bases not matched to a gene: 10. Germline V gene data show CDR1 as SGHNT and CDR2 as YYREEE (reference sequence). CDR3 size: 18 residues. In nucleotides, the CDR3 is TGTGCCAGCAGCGCCGGACTAGCGGGGGTCTCGAGCTCCTACGAGCAGTACTTC. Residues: CASSAGLAGVSSSYEQYF.

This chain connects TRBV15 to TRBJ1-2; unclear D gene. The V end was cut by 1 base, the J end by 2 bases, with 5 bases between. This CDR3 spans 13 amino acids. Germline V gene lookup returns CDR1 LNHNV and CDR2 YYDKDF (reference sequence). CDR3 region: CATSRGGNYGYTF. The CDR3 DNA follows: TGTGCCACCAGCAGAGGAGGGAACTATGGCTACACCTTC. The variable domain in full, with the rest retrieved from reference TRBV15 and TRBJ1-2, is DAMVIQNPRYQVTQFGKPVTLSCSQTLNHNVMYWYQQKSSQAPKLLFHYYDKDFNNEADTPDNFQSRRPNTSFCFLDIRSPGLGDTAMYLCATSRGGNYGYTFGSGTRLTVV.

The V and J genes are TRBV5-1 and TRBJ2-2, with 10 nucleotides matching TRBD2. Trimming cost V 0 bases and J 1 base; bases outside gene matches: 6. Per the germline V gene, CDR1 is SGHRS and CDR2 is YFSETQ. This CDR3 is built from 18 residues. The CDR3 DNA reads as TGCGCCAGCAGCTTGGCCCTCCCTAGCGGGGGGAACACCGGGGAGCTGTTTTTT. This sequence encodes CASSLALPSGGNTGELFF.